This TCR beta chain was retrieved from a study of T-cell memory formation after mild COVID-19. Study-wide context: Among the donors, TCR clusters were largely specific to each donor.

General observations from the study: Day 15 to 85 contractors were CD4/CD8 balanced; later expanders leaned CD4+. The study found contracting CD4+ clones mainly in CM and EM and contracting CD8+ clones in EMRA. Some SARS-CoV-2-responding clones were already detected in memory before infection.

A single record per CDR3 protein comes from TCRdb applying MiXCR to the 5' RACE reads. The sample contains 90,000 to 120,000 distinct CDR3 sequences, around 10% of which appear only once. This CDR3 spans 13 amino acids. CDR1 SEHNR and CDR2 FQNEAQ come from the germline V gene (reference sequence). Unmatched junction bases numbered 5, after V lost 6 bases and J lost 4 bases. Details on this clonotype: Antigen: not known.

This receptor was obtained from a man aged 18 to 29 who had mild COVID-19 (a few samples of this study predate the infection). Cell type and time point are not known. The source material was PBMCs or a T cell subset sorted from them (not recorded which). V and J are TRBV7-9 and TRBJ1-1; 7 positions match TRBD1. CDR3 amino acids: CASSPPGGTEAFF. DNA of the CDR3: TGTGCCAGCAGTCCCCCAGGGGGCACTGAAGCTTTCTTT.